The clone carrying this TCR beta chain showed up just a few times. The antigen remains unidentified. This entry comes from a study of T cell repertoires in cytomegalovirus infection. Turning to the study itself: In public TCR beta signatures, there were indications of both CMV infection and matching HLA type.

CDR1 and CDR2 from the germline V gene are SGHAT and FQNNGV. The ends were cut back, 4 bases at V and 0 bases at J, with 10 bases in the middle. This CDR3 has 15 amino acids. TCRdb fed the reads into MiXCR, producing one record per CDR3 protein. The table includes about 300,000 distinct CDR3 sequences, roughly 26% detected once. Study-wide findings and caveats: The ex vivo response was dominated by HLA-C-restricted CMV-specific TCR beta clonotypes.

The receptor was isolated from a human donor in good health (CMV status not recorded). Some clones in this sample may be carry-over from other donors' samples. The source material was PBMCs. This chain connects TRBV11-2 to TRBJ2-4, with D unclear. This CDR3 reads CASSSPLVAKNIQYF. CDR3 nucleotides: TGTGCCAGCAGCTCCCCCTTAGTAGCCAAAAACATTCAGTACTTC.